These 12 T cell receptor beta chains were sequenced from one sample in a study of T cell responses to AZD1222 COVID-19 vaccine. TCRdb keeps only in-frame clones here, not all; method: immunoSEQ multiplex PCR. The sample lists some 100,000 clones; 80% to 90% were seen once. This specimen consisted of peripheral blood, obtained 28 days after the second AZD1222 dose. These receptors all come from an adult who received the AZD1222 COVID-19 vaccine.

This chain joins TRBV14 and TRBJ2-3; unclear D gene. Trimming removed 4 bases at V and 6 bases at J, with 5 bases between. This CDR3 contains 11 residues. The germline V gene encodes CDR1 SGHDN and CDR2 FVKESK. The CDR3 spells CASSLADTQYF. The CDR3 DNA follows: TGTGCCAGCAGCCTCGCGGATACGCAGTATTTT. Filled out from reference TRBV14 and TRBJ2-3, the complete variable domain reads EAGVTQFPSHSVIEKGQTVTLRCDPISGHDNLYWYRRVMGKEIKFLLHFVKESKQDESGMPNNRFLAERTGGTYSTLKVQPAELEDSGVYFCASSLADTQYFGPGTRLTVL.

The chain joins TRBV25-1 to TRBJ2-2; TRBD1 matches 11 bases. Per the germline V gene, CDR1 is MGHDK and CDR2 is SYGVNS. The CDR3 totals 15 residues. Trimming removed 6 bases from V and 6 bases from J; junction bases left unmatched: 6. CDR3 DNA: TGTGCCAGCAGCGGACAGGGGGCTATTGCCGGGGAGCTGTTTTTT. This gives the protein CASSGQGAIAGELFF.

V and J are TRBV6-1 and TRBJ2-7; 9 bases map to TRBD1. The V gene's germline CDR1 is MNHNS and CDR2 SASEGT. The CDR3 consists of 16 residues. V trimming: 2 bases; J trimming: 2 bases; junction bases outside the gene matches: 7. As DNA, the CDR3 is TGTGCCAGCAGTGAAACGGACAGGGGAATTCCCTACGAGCAGTACTTC. Amino acid sequence: CASSETDRGIPYEQYF.

The chain has TRBV27 and TRBJ2-7; 10 positions agree with TRBD2. In germline, CDR1 is MNHEY, CDR2 SMNVEV (reference sequence). The CDR3 totals 15 residues. J was trimmed by 4 bases and V by 5 bases; bases with no gene match: 8. CDR3 bases: TGTGCCAGCAGTCCCCTCCTAGCGGGAGCGTACGAGCAGTACTTC. Amino acid sequence: CASSPLLAGAYEQYF.

The count of this clone is one. This rearrangement joins TRBV13 to TRBJ1-2, with TRBD1 matching 11 bases. CDR3 size: 15 residues. V shed 1 base, J shed 4 bases, and the junction held 2 bases outside the gene matches. Germline assignment: CDR1 PRHDT and CDR2 FYEKMQ (reference sequence). The CDR3 reads CASSLEGTGGYGYTF. The CDR3 DNA reads TGTGCCAGCAGCTTAGAGGGGACAGGGGGCTATGGCTACACCTTC.

The chain recombines TRBV6-5 with TRBJ1-2, with D possibly matching TRBD1 (5 bases). The germline V and J ends were trimmed by 5 bases and 3 bases, with 13 bases remaining between them. CDR1 and CDR2 (germline): MNHEY, SVGAGI. CDR3 length: 14 residues. The CDR3 loop reads CASSPRALDYGYTF. CDR3 bases: TGTGCCAGCAGTCCCAGGGCTCTGGACTATGGCTACACCTTC.

This clone has just a few counts. The chain is built from TRBV6-2 or TRBV6-3 and TRBJ2-3; 9 bases fit TRBD2. J was trimmed by 8 bases and V by 5 bases; bases with no gene match: 8. The CDR3 consists of 14 residues. Germline V gene lookup returns CDR1 MNHEY and CDR2 SVGEGT. CDR3 coding DNA: TGTGCCAGCAGTCAAGCGGGGGGTAAAATTACGCAGTATTTT. Translated, it gives CASSQAGGKITQYF.

The chain links TRBV25-1 to TRBJ1-5, with TRBD1 as a possible D gene (5 bases). The CDR3 has 15 amino acids. Trimming cost V 1 base and J 1 base, with 8 bases left between them. CDR1 MGHDK and CDR2 SYGVNS come from the germline V gene. CDR3 sequence (DNA): TGTGCCAGCAGTGAATTAAGGGACAGCAATCAGCCCCAGCATTTT. Amino acids: CASSELRDSNQPQHF.

This clone was detected only a few times. The chain recombines TRBV7-2 with TRBJ1-2, with 12 bases matching TRBD1. Germline loops: CDR1 SGHTA, CDR2 FQGNSA. This CDR3 spans 15 amino acids. The V and J ends lost 3 bases and 5 bases, in that order; junction bases with no gene match: 4. CDR3 region: CASSFKGQGAYGYTF. The CDR3 DNA follows: TGTGCCAGCAGCTTCAAGGGACAGGGGGCATATGGCTACACCTTC.

Written as DNA, the CDR3 is TGTGCCAGCAGCGTCGTCAGTTCTAACTATGGCTACACCTTC. Its translation: CASSVVSSNYGYTF. The V gene is TRBV9, the J gene TRBJ1-2; D is undetermined. The germline V and J ends were trimmed by 2 bases and 0 bases, with 8 bases remaining between them. Germline CDR1 reads SGDLS; CDR2 reads YYNGEE. The CDR3 length is 14 residues.

The chain recombines TRBV6-2 or TRBV6-3 with TRBJ1-1; weak D call: TRBD1 (6 bases). The CDR3 spans 14 residues. In germline, CDR1 is MNHEY, CDR2 SVGEGT. Trimming removed 0 bases at V and 10 bases at J, with 15 bases between. CDR3 bases: TGTGCCAGCAGTTACTCATCAGACAGGCTGCGAGCTTTCTTT. Residues: CASSYSSDRLRAFF.

This clone was seen only a few times. CDR3 DNA: TGTGCCAGCAGTTTACGTCAGAATGAAAAACTGTTTTTT. Protein: CASSLRQNEKLFF. The rearrangement joins TRBV27 to TRBJ1-4; D call uncertain. The CDR3 runs to 13 residues. V dropped 2 bases and J dropped 5 bases, with 6 bases sitting between them. In germline, CDR1 is MNHEY, CDR2 SMNVEV (reference sequence).